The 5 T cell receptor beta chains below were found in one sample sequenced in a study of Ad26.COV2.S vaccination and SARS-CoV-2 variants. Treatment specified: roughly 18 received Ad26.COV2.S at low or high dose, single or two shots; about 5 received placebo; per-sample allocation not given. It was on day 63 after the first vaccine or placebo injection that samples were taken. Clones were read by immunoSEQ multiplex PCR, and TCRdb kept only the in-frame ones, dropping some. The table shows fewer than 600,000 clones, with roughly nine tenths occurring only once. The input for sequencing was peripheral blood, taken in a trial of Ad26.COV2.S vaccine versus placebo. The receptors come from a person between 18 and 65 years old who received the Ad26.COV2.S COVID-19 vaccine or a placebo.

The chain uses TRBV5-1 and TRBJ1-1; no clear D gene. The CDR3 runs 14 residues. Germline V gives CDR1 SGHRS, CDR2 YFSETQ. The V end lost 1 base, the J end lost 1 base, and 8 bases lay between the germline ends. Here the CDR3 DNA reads TGCGCCAGCAGCTTGTATCACAGGAACACTGAAGCTTTCTTT. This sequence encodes CASSLYHRNTEAFF.

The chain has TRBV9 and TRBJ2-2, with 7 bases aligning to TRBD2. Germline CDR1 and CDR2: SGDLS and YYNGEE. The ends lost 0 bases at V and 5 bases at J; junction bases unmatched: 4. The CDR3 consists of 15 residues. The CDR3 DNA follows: TGTGCCAGCAGCGTAGCTGGGGGGGTTACCGGGGAGCTGTTTTTT. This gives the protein CASSVAGGVTGELFF.

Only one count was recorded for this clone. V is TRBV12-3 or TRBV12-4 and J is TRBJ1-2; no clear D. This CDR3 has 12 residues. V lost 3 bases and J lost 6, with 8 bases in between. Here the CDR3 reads CASSLGEDGYTF. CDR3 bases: TGTGCCAGCAGTTTGGGTGAGGATGGCTACACCTTC.

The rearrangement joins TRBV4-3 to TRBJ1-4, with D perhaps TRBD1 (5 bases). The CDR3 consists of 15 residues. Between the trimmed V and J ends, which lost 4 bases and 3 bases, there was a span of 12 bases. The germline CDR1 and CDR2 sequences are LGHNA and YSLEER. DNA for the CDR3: TGCGCCAGCAGCCGGATCTTAGGGGCTAATGAAAAACTGTTTTTT. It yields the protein CASSRILGANEKLFF.

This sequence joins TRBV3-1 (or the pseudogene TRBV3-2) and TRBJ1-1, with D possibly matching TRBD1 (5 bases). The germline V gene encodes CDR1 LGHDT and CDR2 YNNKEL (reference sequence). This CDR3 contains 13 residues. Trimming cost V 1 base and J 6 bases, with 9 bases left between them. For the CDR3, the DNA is TGTGCCAGCAGCCAAGGGGGGACCCCTGAAGCTTTCTTT. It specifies CASSQGGTPEAFF.